This entry concerns a single T cell receptor beta chain. Combining a sample-barcoded 5' primer with a J-beta primer mix, a second PCR ran for about 6 to 11 cycles. Via MiXCR, TCRdb re-called the 5' RACE reads, giving one row per CDR3 protein. The data show some 1,500,000 distinct CDR3 sequences, about 42% seen once. The record originates from a study of blood T cells in healthy people across ages. CDR3 length: 15 amino acids. The V gene's germline CDR1 is MGHRA and CDR2 YSYEKL. V was pared by 0 bases and J by 2 bases, with 3 bases of the junction left unmatched. Each donor gave around 9.3 milliliters of peripheral blood.

Material: blood. This sequence was found in a young woman in good health. The gene calls are TRBV4-1 and TRBJ2-5; 7 bases match TRBD1. The CDR3, as DNA: TGCGCCAGCAGCCAAGATAGGGGGCGACAAGAGACCCAGTACTTC. It is translated as CASSQDRGRQETQYF.